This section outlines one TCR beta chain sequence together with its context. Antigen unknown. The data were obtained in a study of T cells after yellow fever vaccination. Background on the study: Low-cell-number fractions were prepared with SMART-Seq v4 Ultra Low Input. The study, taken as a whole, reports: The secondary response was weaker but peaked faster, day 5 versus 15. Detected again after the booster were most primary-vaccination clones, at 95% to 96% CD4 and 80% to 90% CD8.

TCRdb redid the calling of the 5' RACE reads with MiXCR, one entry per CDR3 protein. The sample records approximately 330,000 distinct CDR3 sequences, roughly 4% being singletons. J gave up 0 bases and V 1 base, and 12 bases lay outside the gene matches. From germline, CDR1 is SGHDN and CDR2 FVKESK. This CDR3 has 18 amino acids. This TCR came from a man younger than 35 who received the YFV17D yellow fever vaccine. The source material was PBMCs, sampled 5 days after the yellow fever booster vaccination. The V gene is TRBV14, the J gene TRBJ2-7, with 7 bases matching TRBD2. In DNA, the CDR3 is TGTGCCAGCAGCCAAGTGTTAGCGGGCCGACACCGCTCCTACGAGCAGTACTTC. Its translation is CASSQVLAGRHRSYEQYF.